These 7 T cell receptor beta chains originate from one sample sequenced in a study of cytomegalovirus exposure and HLA in healthy donors. 13 Jbeta primers and 60 Vbeta primers were used for the PCR. Some clones are missing from TCRdb's copy, which holds only in-frame ones; the method was immunoSEQ multiplex PCR. The sample holds some 170,000 clones, approximately 70% seen once. Sequencing used PBMCs. The receptor set was obtained from a man between 18 and 29 years old in good health and CMV-seropositive.

This clone was seen a handful of times. V and J are TRBV28 and TRBJ1-5; TRBD1 is a possible D gene (5 bases). The V gene's germline CDR1 is MDHEN and CDR2 SYDVKM. The ends were cut back, 6 bases at V and 4 bases at J, with 19 bases in the middle. The CDR3 loop spans 16 amino acids. The CDR3 loop reads CASSPLGGSKNQPQHF. As DNA, the CDR3 is TGTGCCAGCAGCCCTTTGGGGGGATCCAAGAATCAGCCCCAGCATTTT.

This clone was seen only a few times. The chain uses TRBV6-1 and TRBJ2-7; D is unclear. The germline CDR1 and CDR2 sequences are MNHNS and SASEGT. V lost 4 bases to trimming and J lost 2 bases, with 9 bases between them. This CDR3 comprises 13 residues. CDR3 protein: CASSVEVAYEQYV. The CDR3 nucleotides are TGTGCCAGCAGTGTTGAGGTTGCCTACGAGCAGTACGTC.

The chain combines TRBV7-8 with TRBJ2-3; perhaps TRBD1 as D (5 bases). The CDR3 is 15 amino acids. CDR1 is SGHVS and CDR2 is FQNEAQ in the germline V gene. The V end lost 1 base, the J end lost 0 bases, and 8 bases lay between the germline ends. CDR3 in DNA: TGTGCCAGCAGCTTAGAAGGGGTGAGCACAGATACGCAGTATTTT. Protein: CASSLEGVSTDTQYF.

The V call is TRBV10-2, the J call TRBJ1-6; D is possibly TRBD1 (5 bases). The CDR3 has 15 residues. V was shortened by 6 bases and J by 4 bases, with 13 bases between the two germline ends. Germline V gene data show CDR1 as WSHSY and CDR2 as SAAADI. CDR3 DNA: TGCGCCAGCAGCGCCGGGGGGGATTATAATTCACCCCTCCACTTT. Protein sequence: CASSAGGDYNSPLHF.

The J gene is TRBJ2-1, the V gene TRBV5-6; weak D call: TRBD1 (6 bases). This CDR3 region has 14 residues. Between the trimmed V and J ends, which lost 3 bases and 4 bases, there was a span of 11 bases. The germline gives CDR1 SGHDT, CDR2 YYEEEE. The CDR3 DNA reads as TGTGCCAGCAGCTCGTTGACAGGATACAATGAGCAGTTCTTC. Its protein is CASSSLTGYNEQFF.

The V call is TRBV10-2, the J call TRBJ1-2; 7 nucleotides match TRBD1. The germline gives CDR1 WSHSY, CDR2 SAAADI. V was clipped by 5 bases and J by 10 bases; unmatched bases: 7. The CDR3 is made up of 12 amino acids. CDR3 in DNA: TGCGCCAGCAGTTTTACAGGGGAAGACTACACCTTC. This codes for CASSFTGEDYTF.

The V gene is TRBV9, the J gene TRBJ2-5, with 7 bases matching TRBD2. The CDR3 has 14 amino acids. Per germline, CDR1 SGDLS and CDR2 YYNGEE. V was pared by 2 bases and J by 5 bases, with 6 bases of the junction left unmatched. CDR3 nucleotides: TGTGCCAGCAGCGTTGGGACTACCGGGGAGACCCAGTACTTC. Residues: CASSVGTTGETQYF.